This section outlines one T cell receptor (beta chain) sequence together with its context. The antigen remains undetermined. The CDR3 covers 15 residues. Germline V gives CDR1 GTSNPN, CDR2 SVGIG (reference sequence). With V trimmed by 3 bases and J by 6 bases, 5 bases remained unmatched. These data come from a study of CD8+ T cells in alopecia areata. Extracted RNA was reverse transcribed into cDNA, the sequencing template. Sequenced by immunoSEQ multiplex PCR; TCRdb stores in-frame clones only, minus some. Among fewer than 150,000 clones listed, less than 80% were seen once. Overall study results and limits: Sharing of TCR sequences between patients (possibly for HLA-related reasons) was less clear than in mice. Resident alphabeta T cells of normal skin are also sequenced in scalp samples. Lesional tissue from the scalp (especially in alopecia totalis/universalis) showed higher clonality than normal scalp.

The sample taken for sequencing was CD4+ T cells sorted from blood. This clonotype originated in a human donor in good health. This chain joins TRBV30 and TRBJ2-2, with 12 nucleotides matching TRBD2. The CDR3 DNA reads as TGTGCCTGGAGACTAGCGGGGGGCAGGGCCGGGGAGCTGTTTTTT. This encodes CAWRLAGGRAGELFF. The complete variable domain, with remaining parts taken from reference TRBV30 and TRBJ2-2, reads SQTIHQWPATLVQPVGSPLSLECTVEGTSNPNLYWYRQAAGRGLQLLFYSVGIGQISSEVPQNLSASRPQDRQFILSSKKLLLSDSGFYLCAWRLAGGRAGELFFGEGSRLTVL.